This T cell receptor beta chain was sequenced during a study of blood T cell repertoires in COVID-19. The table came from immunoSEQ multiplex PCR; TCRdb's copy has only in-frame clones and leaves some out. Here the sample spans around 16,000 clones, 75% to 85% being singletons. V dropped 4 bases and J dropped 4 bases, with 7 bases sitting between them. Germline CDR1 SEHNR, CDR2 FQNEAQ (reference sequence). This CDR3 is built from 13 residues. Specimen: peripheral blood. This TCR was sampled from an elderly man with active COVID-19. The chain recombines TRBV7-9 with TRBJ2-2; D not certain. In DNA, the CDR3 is TGTGCCAGCAGCTCTCTAAGCACCGGGGAGCTGTTTTTT. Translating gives CASSSLSTGELFF.